What follows is one T cell receptor beta chain and its context. The identical CDR3 is also encoded by other nucleotide sequences in the sample. Under the authors' procedure: For nucleated cells, counts were estimated from reference gene primer amplification. Here immunoSEQ multiplex PCR was the method, and the copy in TCRdb shows in-frame clones only, minus some. V, J and clone size are taken as reported in that table, and D and trimming were inferred from the DNA itself. The sample records around 280,000 clones, around 86% being singletons. The CDR3 is 12 amino acids. Germline V gene sequence: CDR1 LGHDT, CDR2 YNNKEL (reference sequence). V was pared by 2 bases and J by 5 bases, with 6 bases between. This sample was included in a study of blood T cell repertoires in COVID-19.

The sample taken for sequencing was peripheral blood. This clonotype was obtained from a woman in her twenties or thirties who had recovered from COVID-19. V is TRBV3-1 (or the pseudogene TRBV3-2) and J is TRBJ2-5; no firm D call. The CDR3 DNA is TGTGCCAGCAGCCAACTCGTCGAGACCCAGTACTTC. Translation gives CASSQLVETQYF.